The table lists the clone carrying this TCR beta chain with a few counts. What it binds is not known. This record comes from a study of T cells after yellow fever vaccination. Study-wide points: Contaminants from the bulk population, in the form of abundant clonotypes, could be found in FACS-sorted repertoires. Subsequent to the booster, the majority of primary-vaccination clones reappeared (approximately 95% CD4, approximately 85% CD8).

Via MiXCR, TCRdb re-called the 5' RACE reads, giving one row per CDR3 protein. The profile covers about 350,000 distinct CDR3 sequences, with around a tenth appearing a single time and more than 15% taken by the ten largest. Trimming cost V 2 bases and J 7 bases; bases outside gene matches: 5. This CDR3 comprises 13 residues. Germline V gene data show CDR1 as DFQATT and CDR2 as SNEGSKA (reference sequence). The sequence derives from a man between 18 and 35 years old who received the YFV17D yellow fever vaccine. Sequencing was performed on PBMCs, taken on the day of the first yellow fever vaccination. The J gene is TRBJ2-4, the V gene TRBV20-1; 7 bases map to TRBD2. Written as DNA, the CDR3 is TGCAGTGCTAGATTTTCGACTAGCAACATTCAGTACTTC. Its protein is CSARFSTSNIQYF.